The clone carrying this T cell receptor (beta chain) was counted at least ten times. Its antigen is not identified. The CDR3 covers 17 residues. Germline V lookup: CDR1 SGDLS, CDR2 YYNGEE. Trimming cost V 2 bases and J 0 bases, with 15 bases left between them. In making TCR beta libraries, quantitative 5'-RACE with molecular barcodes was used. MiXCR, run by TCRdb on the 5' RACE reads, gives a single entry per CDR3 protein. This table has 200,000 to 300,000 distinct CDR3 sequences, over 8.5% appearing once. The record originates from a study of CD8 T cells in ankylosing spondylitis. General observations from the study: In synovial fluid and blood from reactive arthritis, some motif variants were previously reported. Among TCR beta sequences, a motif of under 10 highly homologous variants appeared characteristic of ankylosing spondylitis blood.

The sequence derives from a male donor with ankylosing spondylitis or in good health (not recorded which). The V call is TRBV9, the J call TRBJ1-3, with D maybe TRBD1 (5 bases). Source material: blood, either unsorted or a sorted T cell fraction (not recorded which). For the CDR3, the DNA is TGTGCCAGCAGCGTGGGTGCAGGGATGATCTCTGGAAACACCATATATTTT. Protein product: CASSVGAGMISGNTIYF.